The source of this TCR beta chain is a study of blood T cells in healthy people across ages. A sample-barcoded 5' primer and a J-beta primer mix were used in a second PCR of roughly 7 to 11 cycles. A single record per CDR3 protein comes from TCRdb applying MiXCR to the 5' RACE reads. Of 550,000 to 650,000 distinct CDR3 sequences in the sample, roughly a quarter were seen once. In its sample, this clonotype was seen a few times. These data are also associated with another study on T cells of mothers and their children.

The sequence came from a boy younger than 10 in good health. The source material was blood.

For the CDR3, the DNA is TGTGCCAGCAGCCAAGAAACGGCCGACCGTGGAAACACCATATATTTT. Translated, it gives CASSQETADRGNTIYF. This rearrangement joins TRBV4-2 to TRBJ1-3; no clear D gene. The germline gives CDR1 LGHNA, CDR2 YNFKEQ. This CDR3 contains 16 residues. The V end was cut by 0 bases, the J end by 3 bases, with 12 bases between.